The following is a T cell receptor beta chain sequence with its context. Its specificity is unknown. Healthy Caucasian individuals from Russia aged roughly 6 to 100 served as donors. Total RNA amounts of at least 6 micrograms were extracted per sample. This sample stems from a study of blood T cells in healthy people across ages. The CDR3 covers 15 residues. The germline V gene encodes CDR1 SGHDT and CDR2 YYEEEE. Trimming shortened V by 3 bases and J by 7 bases, and 19 bases separated the two germline ends. Then a second PCR, running roughly 7 to 11 cycles, was carried out with a sample-barcoded 5' primer and a J-beta primer mix. From the 5' RACE reads, TCRdb called clonotypes with MiXCR, one entry per CDR3 protein. This sample has hundreds of thousands of distinct CDR3 sequences, with around half found just once. Study observations and caveats: Diversity was higher, and naive CD4+ cells more numerous, in long-lived donors than in aged donors. Unknown donor CMV status possibly confounded expanded clonotype changes.

The receptor comes from a man at least 80 years old in good health. The sample consisted of blood. The chain is built from TRBV5-6 and TRBJ1-1; D is undetermined. CDR3 in amino acids: CASSSAPGYSYEAFF. The CDR3 bases are TGTGCCAGCAGCTCGGCCCCGGGATACTCGTATGAAGCTTTCTTT.